Given below is one T cell receptor (beta chain) in context. In the original analysis: Amplified reference gene primers provided the basis for estimating nucleated cell counts. TCRdb's table, derived via immunoSEQ multiplex PCR, lists solely in-frame clones and lacks some. V and J calls and clone size are as listed in that table; D and trimming were resolved from the DNA. The sample consists of 210,000 or so clones, 85% to 90% of them appearing once. The sample comes from a study of blood T cell repertoires in COVID-19. Study in general: Acute-phase and convalescent COVID-19 samples originated in the United States, Italy and Spain. PBMCs, B-cell-depleted T cells, or T cells were the source of the cDNA or gDNA that made up the material.

Sequencing used peripheral blood. The receptor was derived from a woman aged 45-65 years with acute or convalescent COVID-19.

CDR3 amino acids: CASSFSQVDEQYF. The CDR3 nucleotides read TGTGCCAGCAGCTTCAGTCAGGTCGACGAGCAGTACTTC. This rearrangement joins TRBV7-3 to TRBJ2-7; D is unclear. This CDR3 region has 13 residues. CDR1 and CDR2 (germline): SGHTA, FQGTGA. Trimming took 3 bases from V and 5 from J, leaving 11 bases between them.